These T cell receptor beta chains were read from a single sample in a study of blood T cell repertoires in COVID-19. Assay used: immunoSEQ multiplex PCR; TCRdb lists only in-frame clones, some missing. Here the sample spans about 130,000 clones, about 70% being singletons. The sample comprised peripheral blood. The receptors stem from a man aged 60 to 75 with acute or convalescent COVID-19. CDR3s include the opening cysteine and the closing phenylalanine or tryptophan. A D gene is named only where the DNA matches it firmly. Clone size is given for some rows only: seen once, a few or many times, or a class if the clone is expanded.

TRBJ1-1 | NA | TRBD1 | TRBV5-1 | CASRDEQGFTEAFF | TGCGCCAGCAGGGATGAACAGGGGTTTACTGAAGCTTTCTTT
TRBJ1-4 | once | NA | TRBV25-1 | CASSDRGGVNEKLFF | TGTGCCAGCAGTGACCGGGGGGGTGTAAATGAAAAACTGTTTTTT
TRBJ2-1 | NA | NA | TRBV15 | CATSRVLNEQFF | TGTGCCACCAGCAGAGTATTAAATGAGCAGTTCTTC
TRBJ1-2 | once | NA | TRBV19 | CASQSLQTMLYGYTF | TGTGCCAGCCAAAGCTTACAGACCATGCTATACGGCTACACCTTC
TRBJ2-3 | NA | TRBD2 | TRBV6-5 | CASRPTSGVTDTQYF | TGTGCCAGCAGGCCGACTAGCGGGGTCACAGATACGCAGTATTTT
TRBJ2-7 | NA | NA | TRBV11-2 | CASSLAGPISYEQYF | TGTGCCAGCAGCTTAGCAGGGCCGATCTCCTACGAGCAGTACTTC
TRBJ2-1 | NA | NA | TRBV18 | CASSGLPGGEQFF | TGTGCCAGCTCAGGACTACCAGGGGGTGAGCAGTTCTTC
TRBJ2-2 | NA | TRBD2 | TRBV29-1 | CSVLPSSGRAGGELFF | TGCAGCGTCCTTCCTTCTAGCGGGAGGGCCGGTGGGGAGCTGTTTTTT
TRBJ2-2 | NA | TRBD2 | TRBV11-3 | CASNQRLARNTGELFF | TGTGCCAGCAACCAACGACTAGCGCGTAACACCGGGGAGCTGTTTTTT
TRBJ1-5 | NA | TRBD1 | TRBV28 | CASNYRDRVNQPQHF | TGTGCCAGCAATTACCGGGACAGGGTCAATCAGCCCCAGCATTTT
TRBJ2-5 | once | NA | TRBV10-1 | CASSDSYQETQYF | TGCGCCAGCAGCGACAGCTATCAAGAGACCCAGTACTTC
TRBJ1-6 | NA | NA | TRBV6-5 | CASSSTQLGRPTLHF | TGTGCCAGCAGTTCTACCCAACTAGGGCGACCAACCCTCCACTTT
TRBJ2-1 | NA | TRBD2 | TRBV9 | CASSSLRTSGGENEQFF | TGTGCCAGCAGCTCGCTCAGGACTAGCGGGGGGGAAAATGAGCAGTTCTTC
TRBJ1-1 | NA | NA | TRBV11-2 | CASSLGNRVWNTEAFF | TGTGCCAGCAGCTTAGGTAACAGGGTATGGAACACTGAAGCTTTCTTT
TRBJ2-5 | NA | NA | TRBV28 | CASRLGSGETQYF | TGTGCCAGCAGACTCGGGTCGGGGGAGACCCAGTACTTC
TRBJ1-3 | NA | NA | TRBV7-2 | CASSPQESSGNTIYF | TGTGCCAGCAGTCCACAGGAGAGCTCTGGAAACACCATATATTTT
TRBJ1-4 | few | NA | TRBV2 | CASSLGLTNEKLFF | TGTGCCAGCAGCTTGGGGCTCACTAATGAAAAACTGTTTTTT
TRBJ2-4 | NA | TRBD1 | TRBV6-1 | CASSEAAGGKNIQYF | TGTGCCAGCAGTGAAGCGGCAGGGGGCAAAAACATTCAGTACTTC
TRBJ2-1 | NA | TRBD2 | TRBV4-2 | CASSQVVAGGGNEQFF | TGTGCCAGCAGCCAAGTGGTGGCGGGAGGCGGTAATGAGCAGTTCTTC
TRBJ2-3 | NA | TRBD2 | TRBV5-1 | CASKREAIDTQYF | TGCGCCAGCAAGCGGGAGGCAATAGATACGCAGTATTTT
TRBJ1-1 | NA | NA | TRBV5-6 | CASSLPVQGGTEAFF | TGTGCCAGCAGCTTGCCCGTCCAGGGTGGTACTGAAGCTTTCTTT
TRBJ1-2 | NA | NA | TRBV2 | CAGNRDGGAYGYTF | TGTGCCGGGAACCGGGACGGGGGAGCCTATGGCTACACCTTC
TRBJ2-7 | NA | NA | TRBV19 | CASSSGRVGNEQYF | TGTGCCAGTAGTTCTGGCAGGGTGGGCAACGAGCAGTACTTC
TRBJ1-2 | NA | NA | TRBV24-1 | CATSESRGSYGYTF | TGTGCCACCAGTGAGAGCAGGGGCAGCTATGGCTACACCTTC
TRBJ1-5 | NA | NA | TRBV30 | CAWMAKGYSNQPQHF | TGTGCCTGGATGGCAAAGGGGTATAGCAATCAGCCCCAGCATTTT
TRBJ2-7 | NA | TRBD2 | TRBV4-1 | CASSQEMVIAGDPYEQYF | TGCGCCAGCAGCCAAGAGATGGTAATAGCGGGGGATCCCTACGAGCAGTACTTC
TRBJ1-6 | few | NA | TRBV11-2 | CASSFGQSPLHF | TGTGCCAGCAGCTTTGGTCAGTCACCCCTCCACTTT
TRBJ1-2 | NA | NA | TRBV5-8 | CASSLDIRGYTF | TGTGCCAGCAGCTTGGACATACGTGGCTACACCTTC
TRBJ2-7 | NA | NA | TRBV2 | CASSDRVRYEQYF | TGTGCCAGCAGTGACAGGGTACGGTACGAGCAGTACTTC
TRBJ2-7 | NA | TRBD1 | TRBV10-3 | CAISSTRDRDPYEQYF | TGTGCCATCAGCTCAACCCGGGACAGGGATCCCTACGAGCAGTACTTC
TRBJ1-5 | NA | TRBD1 | TRBV5-6 | CASSSTAGTGSYSNQPQHF | TGTGCCAGCAGCTCGACCGCCGGGACAGGGTCCTATAGCAATCAGCCCCAGCATTTT
TRBJ1-5 | NA | NA | TRBV7-2 | CASSLAGGHIGNQPQHF | TGTGCCAGCAGCTTAGCGGGGGGGCATATCGGCAATCAGCCCCAGCATTTT